Listed below are T cell receptor beta chains from one sample, sequenced in a study of blood T cell repertoires in COVID-19. Measured with immunoSEQ multiplex PCR; TCRdb has only the in-frame clones, and not every one. The sample shows a few hundred thousand clones, 85% to 90% of them seen only once. The sequencing input was PBMCs or T cells enriched from blood (not recorded which). The source is a man in his thirties or forties who had recovered from COVID-19. Both conserved end residues are trimmed from each CDR3.

CDR3 protein	V gene	J gene
ASSVDSQGNGYT	TRBV9	TRBJ1-2
ASRTSTDTQY	TRBV28	TRBJ2-3
ASSLLAGRYNEQF	TRBV11-3	TRBJ2-1
ASNPGTSGIYEQY	TRBV27	TRBJ2-7
ASAPGFSSGNTIY	TRBV12-5	TRBJ1-3
ASSQVQVGNTIY	TRBV3-1/TRBV3-2	TRBJ1-3
ASSLGQVVYGYT	TRBV28	TRBJ1-2
ASSLPEGTSGRADTGELF	TRBV7-6	TRBJ2-2
ASSSAGTSGYNEQF	TRBV7-8	TRBJ2-1
ATSRELKETQY	TRBV15	TRBJ2-5
ASTLGQAYSPLH	TRBV7-2	TRBJ1-6
ASSPRVGGMGSPLH	TRBV25-1	TRBJ1-6
ASSLTGYAGNTIY	TRBV5-5	TRBJ1-3
ASSPRAGENTEAF	TRBV18	TRBJ1-1
ASSVKGQVGGYT	TRBV2	TRBJ1-2
ASALRGSGNTIY	TRBV19	TRBJ1-3
ASSLTGAYNEQF	TRBV7-9	TRBJ2-1
ASRGRNRTDTQY	TRBV10-2	TRBJ2-3
ASSFQGPSRNTIY	TRBV7-2	TRBJ1-3
ASILSGNTIY	TRBV12-3/TRBV12-4	TRBJ1-3
ASSPRTGGGTEQY	TRBV18	TRBJ2-7
ASSQGYQGSGNTIY	TRBV7-8	TRBJ1-3
ASVGGNTEAF	TRBV19	TRBJ1-1
ASSLGRGTTEAF	TRBV5-4	TRBJ1-1
ASRRRGGSGELF	TRBV11-3	TRBJ2-2
ASSLDGTSAYGYT	TRBV5-1	TRBJ1-2